These 10 T cell receptor beta chains originate from one sample sequenced in a study of blood T cell repertoires in COVID-19. Sequenced by immunoSEQ multiplex PCR; TCRdb stores in-frame clones only, minus some. The sample lists more than 150,000 clones; approximately 78% were seen once. Material for sequencing was PBMCs or T cells enriched from blood (not recorded which). All receptors come from a woman aged 50 to 60 who had recovered from COVID-19.

The CDR3 here is CSADRGDTEAFF. CDR3 bases: TGCAGCGCCGACAGGGGGGACACTGAAGCTTTCTTT. The rearrangement joins TRBV29-1 to TRBJ1-1; 9 bases agree with TRBD1. Losses at the gene ends were 7 bases for V and 3 bases for J; bases not matched to a gene: 3. Per the germline V gene, CDR1 is SQVTM and CDR2 is ANQGSEA. The CDR3 is 12 residues long.

The CDR3 sequence is CASSLAELVSEQFF. In DNA, the CDR3 is TGTGCCAGCAGCTTGGCCGAACTAGTCAGCGAGCAGTTCTTC. The chain employs TRBV5-4 and TRBJ2-1; tentative D call: TRBD2 (5 bases). V was pared by 0 bases and J by 10 bases, with 14 bases between. Germline values: CDR1 SGHNT, CDR2 YYREEE (reference sequence). This CDR3 has 14 amino acids. Variable domain in full (rest from reference TRBV5-4 and TRBJ2-1): ETGVTQSPTHLIKTRGQQVTLRCSSQSGHNTVSWYQQALGQGPQFIFQYYREEENGRGNFPPRFSGLQFPNYSSELNVNALELDDSALYLCASSLAELVSEQFFGPGTRLTVL.

The chain links TRBV6-4 to TRBJ2-1; a possible D gene is TRBD1 (5 bases). Germline values: CDR1 MRHNA, CDR2 SNTAGT. Deletions cut 6 bases from V and 3 bases from J, with 15 bases between. This CDR3 is built from 15 residues. CDR3 sequence (DNA): TGTGCCAGCAGCAAAATGCAGGGAAACTACAATGAGCAGTTCTTC. This translates into CASSKMQGNYNEQFF.

The V call is TRBV3-1 (or the pseudogene TRBV3-2), the J call TRBJ1-3, with unresolved D. The CDR3 is 11 residues long. Deletions cut 3 bases from V and 9 bases from J, with 6 bases between. Germline CDR1 is LGHDT and CDR2 is YNNKEL (reference sequence). CDR3 loop: CASSHLSTIYF. CDR3 bases: TGTGCCAGCAGCCACCTTTCCACCATATATTTT.

The chain is built from TRBV10-3 and TRBJ1-2, with TRBD1 matching 9 bases. CDR3 size: 15 residues. Germline V gene lookup returns CDR1 ENHRY and CDR2 SYGVKD. Germline trimming cut 6 bases from V and 2 bases from J; bases unmatched to any gene: 7. CDR3 coding DNA: TGTGCCATCAGCACTGGACAGGGGATAAACTATGGCTACACCTTC. Translated, it gives CAISTGQGINYGYTF.

Only one count was recorded for this clone. V is TRBV10-3 and J is TRBJ2-7, with 7 bases matching TRBD2. CDR3 length equals 13 residues. Per germline, CDR1 ENHRY and CDR2 SYGVKD. With V trimmed by 6 bases and J by 5 bases, 7 bases remained unmatched. The CDR3 sequence: CAIRQDAGDEQYF. For the CDR3, the DNA is TGTGCCATCAGACAGGATGCGGGAGACGAGCAGTACTTC.

The rearrangement joins TRBV6-1 to TRBJ1-1; D call uncertain. The CDR3 is made up of 15 amino acids. Germline CDR1 MNHNS, CDR2 SASEGT. Trimming removed 3 bases from V and 1 base from J, with 12 bases in between. CDR3 nucleotide sequence: TGTGCCAGCAGTGACGAGGCCGTCAAGAACACTGAAGCTTTCTTT. This gives the protein CASSDEAVKNTEAFF.

The genes are TRBV25-1 and TRBJ1-2, with 8 positions matching TRBD1. Germline assignment: CDR1 MGHDK and CDR2 SYGVNS. The CDR3 totals 13 residues. V was pared by 8 bases and J by 8 bases, with 10 bases of the junction left unmatched. The CDR3 DNA reads as TGTGCCAGCGGGGGACAGGCCTTGAGGGGCTACACCTTC. Translation gives CASGGQALRGYTF.

V and J are TRBV5-1 and TRBJ2-7, with 8 bases lining up with TRBD2. Germline CDR1 is SGHRS and CDR2 is YFSETQ. The CDR3 length is 16 residues. V shed 4 bases and J 5 bases; nucleotides not matched to a gene: 14. CDR3 residues: CASSRGQAGDGDEQYF. CDR3 bases: TGCGCCAGCAGCCGAGGCCAAGCGGGAGACGGCGACGAGCAGTACTTC.

This CDR3 is CATSDLDVMNRPNEQFF. For the CDR3, the DNA is TGTGCCACCAGTGATTTGGATGTGATGAACAGGCCCAATGAGCAGTTCTTC. The genes are TRBV24-1 and TRBJ2-1; a weak D match, TRBD1 (5 bases). Trimming cost V 0 bases and J 6 bases, with 17 bases left between them. CDR1 KGHDR and CDR2 SFDVKD come from the germline V gene. The CDR3 sequence is 17 residues long.